Below, 13 T cell receptor beta chains from the same sample are listed, as sequenced in a study of blood T cell repertoires in COVID-19. Data came from immunoSEQ multiplex PCR; TCRdb stores just in-frame clones and leaves some out. This table has 200,000 to 300,000 clones, 65% to 90% appearing once. Material: peripheral blood. These receptors were taken from a woman in her 70s with acute or convalescent COVID-19.

V gene TRBV6-5 combines with J gene TRBJ1-1; possible D gene TRBD1, 5 bases. With 0 bases removed from V and 1 base from J, the gap between germline ends came to 12 bases. The CDR3 length is 16 residues. Per germline, CDR1 MNHEY and CDR2 SVGAGI. The DNA for the CDR3 is TGTGCCAGCAGTTACTCGATAGAAAGGGGGAACACTGAAGCTTTCTTT. Its translation: CASSYSIERGNTEAFF.

This clone appeared a few times. V usage is TRBV7-2 and J usage is TRBJ1-2; TRBD1 is a possible D gene (6 bases). The V gene's germline CDR1 is SGHTA and CDR2 FQGNSA. Trimming removed 7 bases from V and 5 bases from J, with 14 bases in between. The length of the CDR3 is 13 residues. In nucleotides, the CDR3 is TGTGCCAGCACCCCAGGGAGGGGGTATGGCTACACCTTC. It encodes CASTPGRGYGYTF.

Remarks on this clone: This same CDR3 is encoded by further DNA sequences in the sample. The chain combines TRBV5-1 with TRBJ1-2, with D perhaps matching TRBD1 (5 bases). Germline loops: CDR1 SGHRS, CDR2 YFSETQ. Trimming removed 3 bases from V and 0 bases from J, with 15 bases in between. The CDR3 is 16 residues long. This chain's CDR3 is CASSYGRTTTNYGYTF. In nucleotides, the CDR3 is TGCGCCAGCAGCTACGGACGGACAACAACTAACTATGGCTACACCTTC.

The chain combines TRBV18 with TRBJ1-5, with unresolved D. The CDR3 runs 14 residues. Germline-derived CDR1 and CDR2 are KGHSH and LQKENI. Deletions cut 2 bases from V and 5 bases from J, with 10 bases between. In DNA form, the CDR3 reads TGTGCCAGCTCACCATACGGAGAATATCAGCCCCAGCATTTT. This sequence encodes CASSPYGEYQPQHF.

The genes are TRBV10-2 and TRBJ1-5, with 7 bases lining up with TRBD1. Trimming took 4 bases from V and 2 from J; bases not matched to a gene: 2. This CDR3 has 14 amino acids. Looked up from germline, CDR1 is WSHSY and CDR2 is SAAADI. CDR3 bases: TGCGCCAGCAGTGGGACAGGCGGCAATCAGCCCCAGCATTTT. Protein: CASSGTGGNQPQHF.

The DNA for the CDR3 is TGTGCCAGCAGTCCCAAACAGGGTCATTGGAGCGGGAACACCGGGGAGCTGTTTTTT. It yields the protein CASSPKQGHWSGNTGELFF. The chain couples TRBV6-6 to TRBJ2-2; a possible D gene is TRBD1 (6 bases). Germline assignment: CDR1 MNHNY and CDR2 SVGAGI (reference sequence). The germline V and J ends were trimmed by 5 bases and 1 base, with 23 bases remaining between them. The CDR3 contains 19 residues.

The chain employs TRBV10-1 and TRBJ1-6; D is perhaps TRBD1 (6 bases). V shed 3 bases and J shed 10 bases, with 16 bases lying between them. There are 15 residues in the CDR3. Germline V gene sequence: CDR1 WNHNN, CDR2 SYGVQD (reference sequence). This CDR3 reads CASSDRQDGGSPLHF. In DNA form, the CDR3 reads TGCGCCAGCAGTGACCGACAGGACGGGGGGTCACCCCTCCACTTT.

The rearrangement joins TRBV28 to TRBJ1-3, with D uncertain. The ends were cut back, 6 bases at V and 0 bases at J, with 12 bases in the middle. The germline CDR1 and CDR2 sequences are MDHEN and SYDVKM. CDR3 length equals 15 residues. The CDR3 region is CASSQHSLSGNTIYF. The CDR3 nucleotides read TGTGCCAGCAGCCAACATTCTCTCTCTGGAAACACCATATATTTT.

The chain employs TRBV10-3 and TRBJ1-3; D is perhaps TRBD1 (5 bases). The CDR3 contains 14 residues. V shed 10 bases and J shed 7 bases, with 20 bases lying between them. Germline V gene sequence: CDR1 ENHRY, CDR2 SYGVKD. The CDR3 DNA reads TGTGCCACCAGAGTTATGGGGGGAGGTAACACCATATATTTT. Translation gives CATRVMGGGNTIYF.

Here the CDR3 DNA reads TGTGCCAGCAGTGGGCAGGGGGCCACGGAAGCTTTCTTT. It is translated as CASSGQGATEAFF. V gene TRBV6-2 or TRBV6-3 combines with J gene TRBJ1-1; TRBD1 agrees at 8 bases. Per the germline V gene, CDR1 is MNHEY and CDR2 is SVGEGT. Trimming at V came to 5 bases and at J to 8 bases, leaving 7 bases not matched to a gene. This CDR3 region has 13 residues.

This clone has more than one count but fewer than ten. The chain employs TRBV28 and TRBJ1-2; tentative D call: TRBD1 (6 bases). The CDR3 has 19 amino acids. V was clipped by 2 bases and J by 1 base, with 23 bases between them. Germline assignment: CDR1 MDHEN and CDR2 SYDVKM. In nucleotides, the CDR3 is TGTGCCAGCAGTTTAGCTACAGGGTCAGGTGGTCCGCTTAACTATGGCTACACCTTC. It specifies CASSLATGSGGPLNYGYTF.

This chain joins TRBV6-2 or TRBV6-3 and TRBJ2-3; D is possibly TRBD2 (5 bases). Trimming took off 2 bases at V and 5 bases at J, with 14 bases between the two ends. CDR3 length: 15 residues. Germline CDR1 is MNHEY and CDR2 is SVGEGT. In nucleotides, the CDR3 is TGTGCCAGCAGTTACGGGGTGGCTGCGGGAGATACGCAGTATTTT. It is translated as CASSYGVAAGDTQYF.

The chain recombines TRBV6-2 or TRBV6-3 with TRBJ2-7, with TRBD1 matching over 7 bases. The ends lost 1 base at V and 3 bases at J; junction bases unmatched: 3. The germline CDR1 and CDR2 sequences are MNHEY and SVGEGT. The CDR3 length is 14 residues. The DNA for the CDR3 is TGTGCCAGCAGTTACTTCGACAGGGTCTACGAGCAGTACTTC. This codes for CASSYFDRVYEQYF.